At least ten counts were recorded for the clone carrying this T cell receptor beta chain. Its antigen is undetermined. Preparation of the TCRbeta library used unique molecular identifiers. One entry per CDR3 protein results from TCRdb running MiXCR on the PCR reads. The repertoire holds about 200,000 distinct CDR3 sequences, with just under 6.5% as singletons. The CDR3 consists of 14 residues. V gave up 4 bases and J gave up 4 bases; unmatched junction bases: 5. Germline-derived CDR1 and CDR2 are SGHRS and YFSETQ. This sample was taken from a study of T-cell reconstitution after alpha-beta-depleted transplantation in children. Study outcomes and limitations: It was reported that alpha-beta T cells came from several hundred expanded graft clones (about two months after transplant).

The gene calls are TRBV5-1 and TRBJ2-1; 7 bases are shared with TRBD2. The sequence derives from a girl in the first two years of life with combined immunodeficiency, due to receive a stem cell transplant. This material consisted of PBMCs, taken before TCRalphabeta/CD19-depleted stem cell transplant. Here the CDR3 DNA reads TGCGCCAGCAGCAAGCGGGAAGCGTACAATGAGCAGTTCTTC. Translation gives CASSKREAYNEQFF.